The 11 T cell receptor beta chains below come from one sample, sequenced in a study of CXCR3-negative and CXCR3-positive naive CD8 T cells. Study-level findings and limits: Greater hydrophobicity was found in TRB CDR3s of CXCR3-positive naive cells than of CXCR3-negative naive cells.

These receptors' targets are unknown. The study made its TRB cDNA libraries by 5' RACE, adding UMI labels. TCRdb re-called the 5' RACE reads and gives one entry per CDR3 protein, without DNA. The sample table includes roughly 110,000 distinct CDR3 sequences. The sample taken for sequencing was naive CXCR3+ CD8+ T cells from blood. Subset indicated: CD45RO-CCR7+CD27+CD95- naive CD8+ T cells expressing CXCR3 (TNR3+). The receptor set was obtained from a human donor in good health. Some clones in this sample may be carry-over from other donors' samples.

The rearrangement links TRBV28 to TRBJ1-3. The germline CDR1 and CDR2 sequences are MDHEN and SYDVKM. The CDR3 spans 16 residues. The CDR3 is CASRGPRGGSGNTIYF.

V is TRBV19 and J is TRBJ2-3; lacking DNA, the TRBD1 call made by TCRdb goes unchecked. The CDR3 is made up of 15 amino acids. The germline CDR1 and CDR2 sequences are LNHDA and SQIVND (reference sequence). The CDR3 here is CASSTNRAGEDTQYF.

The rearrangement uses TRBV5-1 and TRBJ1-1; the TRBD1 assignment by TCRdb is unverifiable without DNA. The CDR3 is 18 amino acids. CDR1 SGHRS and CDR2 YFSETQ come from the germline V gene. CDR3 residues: CASSLVGQGAYGNTEAFF.

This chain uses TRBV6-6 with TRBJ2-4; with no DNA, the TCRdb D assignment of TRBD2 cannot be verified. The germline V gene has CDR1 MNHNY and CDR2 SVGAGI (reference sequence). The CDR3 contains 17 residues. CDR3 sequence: CASSYSLAGGYKNIQYF.

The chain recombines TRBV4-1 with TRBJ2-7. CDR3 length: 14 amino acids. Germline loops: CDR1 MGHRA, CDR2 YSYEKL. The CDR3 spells CASSQSDSSYEQYF.

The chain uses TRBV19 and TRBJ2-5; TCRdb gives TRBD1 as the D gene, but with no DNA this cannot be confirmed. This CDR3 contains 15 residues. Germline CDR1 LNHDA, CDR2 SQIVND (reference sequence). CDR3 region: CASSESGTGYETQYF.

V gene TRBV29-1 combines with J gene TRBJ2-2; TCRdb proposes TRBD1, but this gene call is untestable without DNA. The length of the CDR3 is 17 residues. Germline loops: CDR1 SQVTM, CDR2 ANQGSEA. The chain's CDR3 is CSVEVDGTGANTGELFF.

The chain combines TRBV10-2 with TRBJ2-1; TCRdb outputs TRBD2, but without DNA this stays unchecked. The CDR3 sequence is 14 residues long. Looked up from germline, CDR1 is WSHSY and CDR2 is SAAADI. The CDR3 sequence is CASSLAGGHNEQFF.

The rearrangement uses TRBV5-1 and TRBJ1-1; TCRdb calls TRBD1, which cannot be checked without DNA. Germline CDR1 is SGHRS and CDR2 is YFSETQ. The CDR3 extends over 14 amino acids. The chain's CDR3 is CASSSGQGYTEAFF.

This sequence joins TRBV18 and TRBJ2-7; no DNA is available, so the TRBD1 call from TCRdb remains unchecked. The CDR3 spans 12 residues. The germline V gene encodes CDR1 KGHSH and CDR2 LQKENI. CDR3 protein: CASSPGGRESHF.

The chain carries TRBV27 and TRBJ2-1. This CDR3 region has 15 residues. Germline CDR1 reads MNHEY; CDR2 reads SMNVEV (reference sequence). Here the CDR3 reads CASSPQESSYNEQFF.